The clone carrying this TCR beta chain appeared many times. Its target is unknown. This sample stems from a study of identical twins. The CDR3 contains 16 residues. Germline values: CDR1 SGHRS, CDR2 YFSETQ. The trim removed 3 bases at V and 4 bases at J, leaving 6 bases unmatched. Findings and limits, study-wide: Out-of-frame alpha sequences that twins shared showed excess low generation probability. Excess sharing by twins proved weaker in beta out-of-frame sequences.

The cDNA had a unique molecular identifier and a template-switch universal primer site. TCRdb redid the calling of the 5' RACE reads with MiXCR, one entry per CDR3 protein. The data show roughly 1,500,000 distinct CDR3 sequences, about 32% seen once. This clonotype originated in a newborn girl in good health. The sequenced material came from cord blood. The rearrangement links TRBV5-1 to TRBJ1-4; 10 nucleotides agree with TRBD1. The CDR3 DNA is TGCGCCAGCAGCTGGAGTCGGACAGGGGGTAATGAAAAACTGTTTTTT. This gives the protein CASSWSRTGGNEKLFF. The entire variable domain, with the rest obtained from reference TRBV5-1 and TRBJ1-4, is as follows: KAGVTQTPRYLIKTRGQQVTLSCSPISGHRSVSWYQQTPGQGLQFLFEYFSETQRNKGNFPGRFSGRQFSNSRSEMNVSTLELGDSALYLCASSWSRTGGNEKLFFGSGTQLSVL.